This section outlines one T cell receptor (beta chain) sequence together with its context. The target antigen is unknown. TCRdb ran MiXCR on the 5' RACE reads and lists one entry per CDR3 protein. The table includes hundreds of thousands of distinct CDR3 sequences, 21% detected once. This sample was taken from a study of identical twins. Regarding the study as a whole: For out-of-frame alpha sequences shared by twins, low generation probability was in excess.

The germline V gene has CDR1 SGHRS and CDR2 YFSETQ. The CDR3 is 12 residues long. V shed 7 bases, J shed 11 bases, and the junction held 9 bases outside the gene matches. The data also belong to a second study, concerning T cells expressing NK-cell markers. From that report: Top CD8+ clonotypes included the dominant CD3+CD56+NKG2C+ clonotypes in six donors.

This receptor was identified in a woman aged 18-29 years in good health. The chain combines TRBV5-1 with TRBJ2-5, with 9 bases lining up with TRBD1. The sequencing sample was made of PBMCs. CDR3 amino acids: CASRKGQGGQYF. The CDR3, as DNA: TGCGCCAGCCGGAAGGGACAGGGAGGACAGTACTTC.